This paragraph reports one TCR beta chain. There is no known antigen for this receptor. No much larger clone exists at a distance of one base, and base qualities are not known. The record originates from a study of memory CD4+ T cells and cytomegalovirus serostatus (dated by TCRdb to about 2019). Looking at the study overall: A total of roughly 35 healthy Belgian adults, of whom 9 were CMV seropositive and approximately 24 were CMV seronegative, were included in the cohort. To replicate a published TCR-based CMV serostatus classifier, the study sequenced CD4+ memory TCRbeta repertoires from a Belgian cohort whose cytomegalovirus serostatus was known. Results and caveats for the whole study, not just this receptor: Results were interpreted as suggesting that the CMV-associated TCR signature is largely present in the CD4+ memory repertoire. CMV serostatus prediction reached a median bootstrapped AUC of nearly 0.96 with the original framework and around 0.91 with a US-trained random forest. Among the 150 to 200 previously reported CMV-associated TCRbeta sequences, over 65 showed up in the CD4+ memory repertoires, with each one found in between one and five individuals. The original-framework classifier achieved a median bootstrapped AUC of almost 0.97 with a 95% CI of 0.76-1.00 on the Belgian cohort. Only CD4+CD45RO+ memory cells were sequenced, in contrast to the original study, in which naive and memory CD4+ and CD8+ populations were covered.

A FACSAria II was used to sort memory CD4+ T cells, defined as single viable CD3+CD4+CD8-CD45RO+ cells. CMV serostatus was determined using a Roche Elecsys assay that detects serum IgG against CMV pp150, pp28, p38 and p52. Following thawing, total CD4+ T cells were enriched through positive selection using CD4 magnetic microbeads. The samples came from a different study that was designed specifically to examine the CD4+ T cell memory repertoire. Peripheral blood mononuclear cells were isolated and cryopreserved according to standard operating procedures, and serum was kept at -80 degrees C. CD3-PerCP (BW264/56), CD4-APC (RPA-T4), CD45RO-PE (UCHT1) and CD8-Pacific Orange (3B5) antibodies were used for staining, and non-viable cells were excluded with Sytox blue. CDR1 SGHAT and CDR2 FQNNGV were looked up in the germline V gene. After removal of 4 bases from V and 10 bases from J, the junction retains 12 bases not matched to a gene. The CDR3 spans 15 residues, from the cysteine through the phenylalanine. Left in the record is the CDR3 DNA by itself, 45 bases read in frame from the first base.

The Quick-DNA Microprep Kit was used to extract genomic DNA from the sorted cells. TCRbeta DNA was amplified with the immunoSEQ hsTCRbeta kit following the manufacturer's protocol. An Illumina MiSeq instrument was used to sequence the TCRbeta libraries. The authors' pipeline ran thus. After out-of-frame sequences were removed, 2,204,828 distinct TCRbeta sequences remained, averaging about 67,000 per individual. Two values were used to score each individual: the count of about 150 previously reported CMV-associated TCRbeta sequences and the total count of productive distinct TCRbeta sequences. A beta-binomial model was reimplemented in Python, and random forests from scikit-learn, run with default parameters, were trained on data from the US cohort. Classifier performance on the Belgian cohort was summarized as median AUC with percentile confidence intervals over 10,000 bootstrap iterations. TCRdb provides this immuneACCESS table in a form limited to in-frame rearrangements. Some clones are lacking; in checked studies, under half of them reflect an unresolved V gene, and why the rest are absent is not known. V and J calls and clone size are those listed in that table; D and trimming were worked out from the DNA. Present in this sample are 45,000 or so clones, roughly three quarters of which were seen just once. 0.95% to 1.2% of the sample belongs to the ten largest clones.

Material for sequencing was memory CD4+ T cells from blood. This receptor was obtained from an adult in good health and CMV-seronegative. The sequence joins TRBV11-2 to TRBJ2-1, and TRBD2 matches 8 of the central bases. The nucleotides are TGTGCCAGCAGCTCCCGACTCCAACTAGCGGACGAGCAGTTCTTC. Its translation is CASSSRLQLADEQFF.